A selection of T cell receptor beta chains follows, all from one sample in a study of graft-versus-host responses after intestinal transplantation. The assay was immunoSEQ multiplex PCR, and TCRdb's table has in-frame clones only and misses some. The table lists more than 100,000 clones, 90% to 95% of them singletons. No antigen has been identified for these receptors. The specimen was unstimulated CD8+ T cells sorted from spleen or lymph node cells, collected before intestinal transplant. All receptors come from a human donor who received an intestinal transplant. The CDR3 runs from the conserved cysteine through the conserved F or W. Fields, in order: V gene, clone size, D gene, J gene, CDR3 DNA, CDR3 protein. The D gene is left open where the match is weak. Size is stated for part of the rows, as once, few or many counts, or as a class when the clone is expanded.

TRBV7-9,-,TRBD2,TRBJ2-3,TGTGCCAGCAGCTCGGCTAGCGGGGGAACTTACACAGATACGCAGTATTTT,CASSSASGGTYTDTQYF
TRBV6-5,-,-,TRBJ2-7,TGTGCCAGCATGTCCTACGAGCAGTACTTC,CASMSYEQYF
TRBV9,-,-,TRBJ2-5,TGTGCCAGCAGCTCCCGGGGGATCCAAGAGACCCAGTACTTC,CASSSRGIQETQYF
TRBV7-9,-,-,TRBJ1-1,TGTGCCAGCAGCTCCGCGTCGGGGGGTATTGAAGCTTTCTTT,CASSSASGGIEAFF
TRBV7-9,-,-,TRBJ2-1,TGTGCCAGCAGCTTAGGGACGGTTGAGCAGTTCTTC,CASSLGTVEQFF
TRBV6-1,-,-,TRBJ1-1,TGTGCCAGCAGTGCCCCGGGCGCAGGGCCGGGGACTGAAGCTTTCTTT,CASSAPGAGPGTEAFF
TRBV10-3,few,-,TRBJ1-4,TGTGCCATCAGTGAGAGGGACCCCGTTAGCAAAAAACTGTTTTTT,CAISERDPVSKKLFF
TRBV19,-,-,TRBJ1-1,TGTGCCTCACTGGAGGGGAACACTGAAGCTTTCTTT,CASLEGNTEAFF
TRBV9,-,-,TRBJ1-6,TGTGCCAGCAGCCCCACGTCCGAGTCCTATAATTCACCCCTCCACTTT,CASSPTSESYNSPLHF
TRBV11-2,-,-,TRBJ1-2,TGTGCCAGCAGCTTAGGACGGCCAGAAACCACCTTC,CASSLGRPETTF
TRBV6-5,once,-,TRBJ2-7,TGTGCCAGCAGTTATCGGCCCCTAGTCGAGCAGTACTTC,CASSYRPLVEQYF
TRBV27,-,-,TRBJ2-7,TGTGCCAGCAGTTTAACACTGGGATTCTACGAGCAGTACTTC,CASSLTLGFYEQYF
TRBV2,once,-,TRBJ1-1,TGTGCCAGCAGTGATGGGTACGCTTTCTTT,CASSDGYAFF
TRBV20-1,-,-,TRBJ1-5,TGCAGGTACAGGGTTAATCAGCCCCAGCATTTT,CRYRVNQPQHF
TRBV7-9,-,-,TRBJ2-3,TGTGCCAGCAGCGCTGCAGATACGCAGTATTTT,CASSAADTQYF
TRBV5-1,-,-,TRBJ1-2,TGCGCCAGCAGGCTTGATCAGGCCGATGGCTACACCTTC,CASRLDQADGYTF
TRBV9,-,-,TRBJ1-1,TGTGCCAGCAGCGTAGATCCAGGGGAAGTCACTGAAGCTTTCTTT,CASSVDPGEVTEAFF
TRBV15,-,-,TRBJ2-3,TGTGCCACCAGCAGAGAGGGAGGGGGAGATACGCAGTATTTT,CATSREGGGDTQYF
TRBV5-1,-,TRBD2,TRBJ2-1,TGCGCCAGCAGTCCTAGCGGGGGCACCTACTACAATGAGCAGTTCTTC,CASSPSGGTYYNEQFF
TRBV9,-,TRBD1,TRBJ2-7,TGTGCCAGCAGCGCGGGGACAGGGGGCGCGTACGAGCAGTACTTC,CASSAGTGGAYEQYF